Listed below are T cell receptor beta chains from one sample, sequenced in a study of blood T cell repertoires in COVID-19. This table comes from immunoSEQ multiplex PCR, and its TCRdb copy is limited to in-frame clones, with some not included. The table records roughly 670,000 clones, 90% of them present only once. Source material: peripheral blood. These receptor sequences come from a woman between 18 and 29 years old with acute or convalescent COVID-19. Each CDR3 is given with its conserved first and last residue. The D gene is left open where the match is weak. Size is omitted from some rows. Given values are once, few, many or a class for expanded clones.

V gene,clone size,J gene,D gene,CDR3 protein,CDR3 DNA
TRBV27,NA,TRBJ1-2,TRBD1,CASSLSLDRAYGYTF,TGTGCCAGCAGTTTATCCCTGGACAGGGCCTATGGCTACACCTTC
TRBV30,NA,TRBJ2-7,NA,CAWTPQRSSYEQYF,TGTGCCTGGACTCCCCAGCGGAGCTCCTACGAGCAGTACTTC
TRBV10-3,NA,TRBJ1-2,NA,CAISELGAYGYTF,TGTGCCATCAGTGAGTTGGGGGCCTATGGCTACACCTTC
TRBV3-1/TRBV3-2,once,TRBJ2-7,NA,CASSQDLRPGGEQYF,TGTGCCAGCAGCCAAGATTTGAGACCCGGAGGGGAGCAGTACTTC
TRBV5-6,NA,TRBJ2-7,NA,CASSPRGSYEQYF,TGTGCCAGCAGCCCAAGGGGATCCTACGAGCAGTACTTC
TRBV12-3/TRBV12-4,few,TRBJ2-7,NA,CASSLDSYEQYF,TGTGCCAGCAGTTTAGACAGCTACGAGCAGTACTTC
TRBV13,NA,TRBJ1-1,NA,CASSVPQGMNTEAFF,TGTGCCAGCAGCGTCCCCCAGGGGATGAACACTGAAGCTTTCTTT
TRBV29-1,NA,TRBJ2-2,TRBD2,CSVPRGGGTGELFF,TGCAGCGTACCCCGGGGGGGTGGGACCGGGGAGCTGTTTTTT
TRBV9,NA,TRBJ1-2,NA,CASTEGGRPQGYTF,TGTGCCAGCACTGAAGGAGGGAGACCTCAGGGCTACACCTTC
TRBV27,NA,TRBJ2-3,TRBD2,CASSSRGDGTDTQYF,TGTGCCAGCAGTTCTCGGGGGGATGGCACAGATACGCAGTATTTT
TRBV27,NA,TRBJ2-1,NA,CASGWSPFF,TGTGCCAGCGGCTGGTCCCCTTTCTTC
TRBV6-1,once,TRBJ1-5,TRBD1,CASSETGGSHQPQHF,TGTGCCAGCAGTGAAACAGGGGGCTCCCATCAGCCCCAGCATTTT
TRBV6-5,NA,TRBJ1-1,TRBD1,CAGTGGAMNTEAFF,TGTGCCGGAACAGGGGGGGCAATGAACACTGAAGCTTTCTTT
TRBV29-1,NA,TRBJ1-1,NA,CSVGGGRGDTEAFF,TGCAGCGTTGGGGGGGGCCGCGGGGACACTGAAGCTTTCTTT
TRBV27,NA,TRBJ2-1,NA,CASNLGRLRGEQFF,TGTGCCAGCAACCTGGGAAGGCTCCGGGGTGAGCAGTTCTTC
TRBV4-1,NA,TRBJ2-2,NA,CASSQEGTGTGELFF,TGCGCCAGCAGCCAAGAAGGTACGGGGACCGGGGAGCTGTTTTTT
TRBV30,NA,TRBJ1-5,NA,CAWSGGRGDQPQHF,TGTGCCTGGAGTGGAGGCAGGGGAGATCAGCCCCAGCATTTT
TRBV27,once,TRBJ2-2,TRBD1,CASSLLDRPTGELFF,TGTGCCAGCAGTTTACTGGACAGGCCAACCGGGGAGCTGTTTTTT
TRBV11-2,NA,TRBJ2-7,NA,CASSLFLSYEQYF,TGTGCCAGCAGCTTATTCCTCTCCTACGAGCAGTACTTC
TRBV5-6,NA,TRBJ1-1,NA,CASRRPNTEAFF,TGTGCCAGCAGGCGTCCCAACACTGAAGCTTTCTTT
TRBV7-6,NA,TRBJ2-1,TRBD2,CASSLVLGTSGGAAYNEQFF,TGTGCCAGCAGCTTAGTCTTGGGGACTAGCGGGGGGGCCGCCTACAATGAGCAGTTCTTC
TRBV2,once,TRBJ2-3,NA,CASRGDTYTDTQYF,TGTGCCAGCAGGGGGGACACCTACACAGATACGCAGTATTTT
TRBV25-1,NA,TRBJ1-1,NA,CASVREWGTEAFF,TGTGCCAGCGTGAGGGAATGGGGCACTGAAGCTTTCTTT
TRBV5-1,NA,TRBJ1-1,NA,CASSFRTGTEAFF,TGCGCCAGCAGCTTCCGAACGGGCACTGAAGCTTTCTTT
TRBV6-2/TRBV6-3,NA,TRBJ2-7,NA,CASSRQEPSYEQYF,TGTGCCAGCAGTCGACAGGAGCCCTCCTACGAGCAGTACTTC
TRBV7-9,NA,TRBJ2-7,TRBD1,CASSFAGTVIPWEQYF,TGTGCCAGCAGTTTTGCCGGGACAGTGATTCCCTGGGAGCAGTACTTC
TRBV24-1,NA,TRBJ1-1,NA,CATSDSTRGQTSEAFF,TGTGCCACCAGTGATTCCACCAGGGGACAAACCTCTGAAGCTTTCTTT
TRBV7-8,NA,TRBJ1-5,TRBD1,CASSLTGRQPQHF,TGTGCCAGCAGCTTGACAGGGCGTCAGCCCCAGCATTTT
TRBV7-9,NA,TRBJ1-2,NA,CASTRDYGYTF,TGTGCCAGCACCCGGGACTATGGCTACACCTTC
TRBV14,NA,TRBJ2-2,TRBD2,CASSRPGGGYTGELFF,TGTGCCAGCAGCCGGCCTGGCGGGGGTTACACCGGGGAGCTGTTTTTT
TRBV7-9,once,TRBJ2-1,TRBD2,CASSSLAGGLYNEQFF,TGTGCCAGCAGCTCCCTAGCGGGGGGTCTCTACAATGAGCAGTTCTTC
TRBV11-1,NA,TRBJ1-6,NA,CASSLRSESPLHF,TGTGCCAGCAGCTTACGAAGTGAGTCACCCCTCCACTTT
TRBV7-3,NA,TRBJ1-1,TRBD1,CASSTKGGGGEAFF,TGTGCCAGCAGCACAAAAGGGGGCGGTGGTGAAGCTTTCTTT
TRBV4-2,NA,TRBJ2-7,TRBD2,CASSQDERGAYEQYF,TGTGCCAGCAGCCAAGATGAGCGGGGGGCCTACGAGCAGTACTTC
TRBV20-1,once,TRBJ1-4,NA,CSASKFDAGKLFF,TGCAGTGCTAGTAAGTTTGATGCCGGAAAACTGTTTTTT
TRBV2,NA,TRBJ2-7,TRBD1,CASRGQGGLDEQYF,TGTGCCAGCAGGGGACAGGGGGGACTAGACGAGCAGTACTTC
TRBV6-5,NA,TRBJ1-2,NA,CASRVALQGNYGYTF,TGTGCCAGCCGGGTGGCTCTCCAGGGTAACTATGGCTACACCTTC
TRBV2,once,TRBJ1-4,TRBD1,CASSKAGGWGEKLFF,TGTGCCAGCAGTAAAGCAGGGGGCTGGGGTGAAAAACTGTTTTTT
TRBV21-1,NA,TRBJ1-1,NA,CASSKEAGRVYTEAFF,TGTGCCAGCAGCAAAGAAGCGGGCAGGGTCTACACTGAAGCTTTCTTT